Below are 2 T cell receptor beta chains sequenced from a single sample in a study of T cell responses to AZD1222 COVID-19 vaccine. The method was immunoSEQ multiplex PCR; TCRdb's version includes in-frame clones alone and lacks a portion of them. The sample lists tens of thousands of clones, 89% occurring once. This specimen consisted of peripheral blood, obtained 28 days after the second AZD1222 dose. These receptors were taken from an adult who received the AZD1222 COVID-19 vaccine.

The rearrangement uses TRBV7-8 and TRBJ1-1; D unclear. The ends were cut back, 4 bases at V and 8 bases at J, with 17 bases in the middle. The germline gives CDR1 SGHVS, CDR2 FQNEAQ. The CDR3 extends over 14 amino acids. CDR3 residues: CASSSVLTSLEAFF. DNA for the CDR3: TGTGCCAGCAGCTCCGTACTGACTTCCCTGGAAGCTTTCTTT.

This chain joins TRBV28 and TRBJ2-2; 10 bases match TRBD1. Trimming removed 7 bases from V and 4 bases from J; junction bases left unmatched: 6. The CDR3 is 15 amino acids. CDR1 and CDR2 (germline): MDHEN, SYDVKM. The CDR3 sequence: CASIRTGGSTGELFF. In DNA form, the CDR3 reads TGTGCCAGCATTCGGACAGGGGGTTCCACCGGGGAGCTGTTTTTT.